These T cell receptor beta chains were read from a single sample in a study of cytotoxic CD8 clonotypes in ibrutinib-treated CLL. Clones were sequenced by immunoSEQ multiplex PCR, and TCRdb holds only the in-frame ones, with some missing. The sample has more than 45,000 clones, roughly 80% seen once. Sequenced material: PBMCs, taken after 24 months of ibrutinib treatment. These receptors originate from a human donor with chronic lymphocytic leukemia. The CDR3 runs from the conserved cysteine through the conserved F or W. A D gene is named only where the DNA matches it firmly. Where a row states a size, it is once, few, many or the class of an expanded clone; other rows omit it.

J gene,V gene,clone size,D gene,CDR3 DNA,CDR3 protein
TRBJ2-7,TRBV5-4,.,.,TGTGCCAGCAGCCCTGGGACTTCCCTACTGAAGCAGTACTTC,CASSPGTSLLKQYF
TRBJ1-2,TRBV4-2,.,TRBD1,TGTGCCAGCAGCCAAGATACAGGGGGAGGGTATGGCTACACCTTC,CASSQDTGGGYGYTF
TRBJ2-1,TRBV5-6,.,.,TGTGCCAGCAGACTCGATGTAGCGCCGTACAATGAGCAGTTCTTC,CASRLDVAPYNEQFF
TRBJ2-1,TRBV6-6,.,TRBD1,TGTGCCACCCTATTTCCGGGACAGGGAGGAAATGAGCAGTTCTTC,CATLFPGQGGNEQFF
TRBJ1-1,TRBV5-1,.,TRBD1,TGCGCCAGCAGCTCCCAGACAGGGGAGGTAACTGAAGCTTTCTTT,CASSSQTGEVTEAFF
TRBJ1-5,TRBV7-8,.,.,TGTGCCAGCAGCTTAGCGTCGAGGGACAATCAGCCCCAGCATTTT,CASSLASRDNQPQHF
TRBJ2-5,TRBV7-3,once,TRBD1,TGTGCCAGCAGCCCTCCAATCCTATCCGGGACAGGGAAAGAGACCCAGTACTTC,CASSPPILSGTGKETQYF
TRBJ2-1,TRBV6-1,.,.,TGTGCCATCCCCGGGGTGCGGTACAATGAGCAGTTCTTC,CAIPGVRYNEQFF
TRBJ2-1,TRBV2,.,TRBD2,TGTGCCCTCACGGGGACTTTAGCGGGAGCCTACAATGAGCAGTTCTTC,CALTGTLAGAYNEQFF
TRBJ1-3,TRBV9,.,.,TGTGCCAGCAGCGTAGGCCTAAAAACACACAAGACTGGAAACACCATATATTTT,CASSVGLKTHKTGNTIYF
TRBJ1-4,TRBV7-9,.,.,TGTGCCAGCGGACAACAGGCGGCGGGGGAAAAACTGTTTTTT,CASGQQAAGEKLFF
TRBJ1-1,TRBV18,.,TRBD1,TGTGCCAGCTCATCAACCGGGACAGGGGTCATGAACACTGAAGCTTTCTTT,CASSSTGTGVMNTEAFF
TRBJ1-1,TRBV20-1,.,.,TGCAGTGCTTCGGACACTGAAGCTTTCTTT,CSASDTEAFF
TRBJ1-2,TRBV2,.,.,TGTGCCAGCAGTGAGCGGGCGGTTGGCTACACCTTC,CASSERAVGYTF